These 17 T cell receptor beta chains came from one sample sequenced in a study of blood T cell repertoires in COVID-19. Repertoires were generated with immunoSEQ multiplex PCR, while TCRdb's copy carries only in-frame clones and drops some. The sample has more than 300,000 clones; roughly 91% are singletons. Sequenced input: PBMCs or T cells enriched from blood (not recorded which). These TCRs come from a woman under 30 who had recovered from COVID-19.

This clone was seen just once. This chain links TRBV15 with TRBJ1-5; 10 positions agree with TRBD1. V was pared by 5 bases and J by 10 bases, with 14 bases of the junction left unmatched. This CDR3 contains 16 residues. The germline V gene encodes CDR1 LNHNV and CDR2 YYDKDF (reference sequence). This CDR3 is CATSSHRDRGALPQHF. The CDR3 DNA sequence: TGTGCCACCAGCTCCCACCGGGACAGGGGAGCTCTACCCCAGCATTTT. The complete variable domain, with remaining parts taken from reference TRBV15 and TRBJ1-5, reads DAMVIQNPRYQVTQFGKPVTLSCSQTLNHNVMYWYQQKSSQAPKLLFHYYDKDFNNEADTPDNFQSRRPNTSFCFLDIRSPGLGDTAMYLCATSSHRDRGALPQHFGDGTRLSIL.

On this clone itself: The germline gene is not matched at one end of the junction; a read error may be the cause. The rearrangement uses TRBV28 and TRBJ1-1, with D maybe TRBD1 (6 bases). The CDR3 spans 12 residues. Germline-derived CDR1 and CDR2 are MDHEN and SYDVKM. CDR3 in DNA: TGTGCCAGCAGTCCGCGCGGGAGGGACACCTTTTTT. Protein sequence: CASSPRGRDTFF.

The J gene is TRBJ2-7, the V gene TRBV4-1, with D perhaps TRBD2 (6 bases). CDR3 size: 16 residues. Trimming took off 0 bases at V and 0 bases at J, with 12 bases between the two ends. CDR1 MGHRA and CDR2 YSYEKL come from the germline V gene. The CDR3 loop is CASSQDGGTPSYEQYF. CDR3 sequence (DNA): TGCGCCAGCAGCCAAGATGGGGGGACCCCCTCCTACGAGCAGTACTTC.

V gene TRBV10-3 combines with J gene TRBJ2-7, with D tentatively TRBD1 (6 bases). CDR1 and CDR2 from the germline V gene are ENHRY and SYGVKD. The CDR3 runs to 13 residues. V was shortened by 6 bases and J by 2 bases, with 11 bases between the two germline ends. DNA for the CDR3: TGTGCCATCAGCACCGGGACACCCTACGAGCAGTACTTC. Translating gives CAISTGTPYEQYF.

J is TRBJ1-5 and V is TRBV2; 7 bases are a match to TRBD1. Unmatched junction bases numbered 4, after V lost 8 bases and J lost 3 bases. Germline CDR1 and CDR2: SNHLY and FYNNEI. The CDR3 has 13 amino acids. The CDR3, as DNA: TGTGCCAGCCGGGACAGTTCCAATCAGCCCCAGCATTTT. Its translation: CASRDSSNQPQHF.

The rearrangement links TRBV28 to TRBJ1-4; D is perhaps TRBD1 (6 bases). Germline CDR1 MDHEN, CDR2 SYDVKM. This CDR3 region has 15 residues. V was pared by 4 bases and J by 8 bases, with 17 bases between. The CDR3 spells CASSSSGEGMEKLFF. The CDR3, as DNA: TGTGCCAGCAGTTCGTCAGGGGAAGGAATGGAAAAACTGTTTTTT.

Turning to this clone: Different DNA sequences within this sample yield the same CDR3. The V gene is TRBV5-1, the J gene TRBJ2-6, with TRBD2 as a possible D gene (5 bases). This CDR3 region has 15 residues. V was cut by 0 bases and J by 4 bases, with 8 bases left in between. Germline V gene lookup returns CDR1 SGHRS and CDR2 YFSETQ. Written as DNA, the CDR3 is TGCGCCAGCAGCTTGGGAGGGTCCGGGGCCAACGTCCTGACTTTC. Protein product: CASSLGGSGANVLTF. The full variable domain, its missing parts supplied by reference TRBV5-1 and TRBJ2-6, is KAGVTQTPRYLIKTRGQQVTLSCSPISGHRSVSWYQQTPGQGLQFLFEYFSETQRNKGNFPGRFSGRQFSNSRSEMNVSTLELGDSALYLCASSLGGSGANVLTFGAGSRLTVL.

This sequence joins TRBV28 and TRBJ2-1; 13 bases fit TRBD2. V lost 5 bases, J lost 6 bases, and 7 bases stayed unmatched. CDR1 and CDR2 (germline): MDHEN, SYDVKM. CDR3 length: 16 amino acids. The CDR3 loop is CASSPTSGGAINEQFF. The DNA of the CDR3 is TGTGCCAGCAGTCCCACTAGCGGGGGGGCTATCAATGAGCAGTTCTTC. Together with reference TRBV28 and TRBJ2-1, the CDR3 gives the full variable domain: DVKVTQSSRYLVKRTGEKVFLECVQDMDHENMFWYRQDPGLGLRLIYFSYDVKMKEKGDIPEGYSVSREKKERFSLILESASTNQTSMYLCASSPTSGGAINEQFFGPGTRLTVL.

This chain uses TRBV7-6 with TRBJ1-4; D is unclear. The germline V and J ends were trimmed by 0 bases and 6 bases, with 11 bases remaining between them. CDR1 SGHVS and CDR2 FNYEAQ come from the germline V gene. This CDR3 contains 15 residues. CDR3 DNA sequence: TGTGCCAGCAGCTTAGCAGAGGGAGGGCATGAAAAACTGTTTTTT. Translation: CASSLAEGGHEKLFF.

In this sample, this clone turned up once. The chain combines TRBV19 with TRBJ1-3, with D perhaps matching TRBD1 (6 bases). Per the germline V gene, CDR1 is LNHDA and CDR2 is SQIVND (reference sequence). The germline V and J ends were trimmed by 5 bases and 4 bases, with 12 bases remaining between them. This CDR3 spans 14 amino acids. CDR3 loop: CASSSNRAGNTIYF. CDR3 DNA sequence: TGTGCCAGTAGTTCGAACAGGGCAGGAAACACCATATATTTT.

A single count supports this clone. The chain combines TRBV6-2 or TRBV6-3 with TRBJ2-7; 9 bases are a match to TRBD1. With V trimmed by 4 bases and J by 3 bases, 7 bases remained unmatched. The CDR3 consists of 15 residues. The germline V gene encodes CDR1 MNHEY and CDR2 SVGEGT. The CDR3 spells CASSSWGQGVYEQYF. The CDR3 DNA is TGTGCCAGCAGTTCCTGGGGACAGGGAGTCTACGAGCAGTACTTC.

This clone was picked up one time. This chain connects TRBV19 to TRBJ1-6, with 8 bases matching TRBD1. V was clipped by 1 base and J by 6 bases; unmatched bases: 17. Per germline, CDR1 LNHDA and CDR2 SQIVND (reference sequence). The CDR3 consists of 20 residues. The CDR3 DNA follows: TGTGCCAGTAGTATAGTGGCAGCGGGTTTTGGGACAGGACTTAATTCACCCCTCCACTTT. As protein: CASSIVAAGFGTGLNSPLHF.

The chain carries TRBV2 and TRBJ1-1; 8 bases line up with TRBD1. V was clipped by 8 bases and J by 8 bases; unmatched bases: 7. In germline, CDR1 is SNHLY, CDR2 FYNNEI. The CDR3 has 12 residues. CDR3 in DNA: TGTGCCAGCTTTCCGGACAGGGTGGAAGCTTTCTTT. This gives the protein CASFPDRVEAFF.

This CDR3 reads CASSPSEGGDRDGSEAKNIQYF. CDR3 bases: TGTGCCAGCAGCCCGTCGGAGGGGGGGGACAGGGACGGATCGGAAGCCAAAAACATTCAGTACTTC. The chain combines TRBV21-1 with TRBJ2-4; the table's D call TRBD1 went unverified against the DNA. TRBV21-1 has pseudogene status. The CDR3 sequence is 22 residues long.

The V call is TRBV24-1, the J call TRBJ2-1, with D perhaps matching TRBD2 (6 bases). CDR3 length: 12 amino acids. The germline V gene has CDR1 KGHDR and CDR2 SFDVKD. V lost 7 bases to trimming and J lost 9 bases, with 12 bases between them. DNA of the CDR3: TGTGCCACCAGGGGAGGTTCAGGTGAGCAGTTCTTC. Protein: CATRGGSGEQFF.

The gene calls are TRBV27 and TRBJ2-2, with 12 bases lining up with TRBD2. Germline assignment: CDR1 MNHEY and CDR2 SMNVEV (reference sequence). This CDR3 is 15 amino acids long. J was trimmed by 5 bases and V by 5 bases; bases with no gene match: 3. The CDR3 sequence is CASSLAGGKTGELFF. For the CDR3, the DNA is TGTGCCAGCAGTCTAGCGGGGGGGAAGACCGGGGAGCTGTTTTTT.

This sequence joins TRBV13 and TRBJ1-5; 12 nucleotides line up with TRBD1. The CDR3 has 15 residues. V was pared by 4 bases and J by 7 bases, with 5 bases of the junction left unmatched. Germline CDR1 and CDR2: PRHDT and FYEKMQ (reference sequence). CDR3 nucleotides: TGTGCCAGCAGCTCCTCCGGGACAGGGGGCCAGCCCCAGCATTTT. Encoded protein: CASSSSGTGGQPQHF.